This is a list of T cell receptor beta chains from one sample in a study of blood T cells in healthy people across ages. TCRdb passed the 5' RACE reads through MiXCR, listing each CDR3 protein once. The sample lists some 1.8 million distinct CDR3 sequences, about two fifths seen once, with under 30% in the top ten. The specimen was blood. Receptors originate from a human donor in good health. The CDR3 runs from the conserved cysteine through the conserved F or W. D genes are given only for firm matches. Clone size is given for some rows only: seen once, a few or many times, or a class if the clone is expanded.

J: TRBJ1-5; V: TRBV20-1; D: TRBD1; size: .; DNA: TGCAGTGCTAGCTTTGACAGGGATCAGCCCCAGCATTTT; CDR3: CSASFDRDQPQHF
J: TRBJ2-3; V: TRBV5-1; D: .; size: .; DNA: TGCGCCAGCACCCACAGGGCCCTAAACACAGATACGCAGTATTTT; CDR3: CASTHRALNTDTQYF
J: TRBJ2-5; V: TRBV4-3; D: .; size: .; DNA: TGCGCCAGCAGCCAATTATCGGGGGTGCCTTACAATGAGCAGTACTTC; CDR3: CASSQLSGVPYNEQYF
J: TRBJ2-1; V: TRBV7-8; D: TRBD2; size: .; DNA: TGTGCCAGCAGCGCCCGCGGGGGGCCCTACAATGGGCAGTTCTTC; CDR3: CASSARGGPYNGQFF
J: TRBJ2-3; V: TRBV7-3; D: .; size: .; DNA: TGTGCCAGCGGGCCCGATACGTGGTCGCAGTATTTT; CDR3: CASGPDTWSQYF
J: TRBJ2-3; V: TRBV28; D: .; size: .; DNA: TGTGCCAGCAGCTCAGAGGGGGGAAACCCACTCACAAATACGCAGTATTTT; CDR3: CASSSEGGNPLTNTQYF
J: TRBJ1-6; V: TRBV6-2/TRBV6-3; D: TRBD1; size: few; DNA: TGTGTCAGCAGTTACTCGACAGGGGGCGCATATTCACCCCTCCACTTT; CDR3: CVSSYSTGGAYSPLHF
J: TRBJ2-7; V: TRBV28; D: TRBD1; size: few; DNA: TGTGCCAGCAGTTTTAGTAGGACAGGGGACTACGAGCAGTACTTC; CDR3: CASSFSRTGDYEQYF
J: TRBJ2-7; V: TRBV7-2; D: .; size: .; DNA: TGTGCCAGCAGCGCCATCAGCGGTGTGCATGGCGAGCAGTACTTC; CDR3: CASSAISGVHGEQYF
J: TRBJ1-5; V: TRBV20-1; D: .; size: many; DNA: TGCAGTGCTCGTCGAGGGGGCAATCAGCCCCAGCATTTT; CDR3: CSARRGGNQPQHF
J: TRBJ2-5; V: TRBV4-1; D: TRBD1; size: .; DNA: TGCGCCAGCAGCCTAACCATGACAGGGCCAGAGACCCAGTACTTC; CDR3: CASSLTMTGPETQYF
J: TRBJ1-4; V: TRBV12-5; D: .; size: few; DNA: TGTGCTAGTGGTTTGATAATACACGAAAATGAAAAACTGTTTTTT; CDR3: CASGLIIHENEKLFF
J: TRBJ2-3; V: TRBV6-5; D: .; size: .; DNA: TGTGCCAGCAGTTACTCGGAGGGCCTCAGTAGGTATTTT; CDR3: CASSYSEGLSRYF
J: TRBJ2-3; V: TRBV30; D: TRBD2; size: few; DNA: TGTGCCTGGAGGACTAGCGGGGGCACAGATACGCAGTATTTT; CDR3: CAWRTSGGTDTQYF
J: TRBJ1-4; V: TRBV4-1; D: .; size: .; DNA: TGCGCCAGCAGCCAACCTCGGTTGGCAACTAATGAAAAACTGTTTTTT; CDR3: CASSQPRLATNEKLFF
J: TRBJ2-1; V: TRBV4-2; D: TRBD2; size: few; DNA: TGTGCCAGCAGCCAAGATCTTGTCCCGGGACTAGCGGATGAGCAGTTCTTC; CDR3: CASSQDLVPGLADEQFF
J: TRBJ1-5; V: TRBV2; D: .; size: .; DNA: TGTGCCAGCTGGGGGGGCGGTCAGCCCCAGCATTTT; CDR3: CASWGGGQPQHF
J: TRBJ1-2; V: TRBV21-1; D: .; size: .; DNA: TGTGCCAGCAGCCTCCTGGTTAAGGGGGCAGATGGCTACACCTTC; CDR3: CASSLLVKGADGYTF
J: TRBJ2-7; V: TRBV20-1; D: .; size: .; DNA: TGCAGTGCCCCACGGGGGGCCTCAACGCGCTCCTACAATGAGCAGTACTTC; CDR3: CSAPRGASTRSYNEQYF
J: TRBJ2-7; V: TRBV4-1; D: TRBD1; size: .; DNA: TGCGCCAGCAGCCAAGAGGAGACAGGGGGCGCATCCTACGAGCAGTACTTC; CDR3: CASSQEETGGASYEQYF
J: TRBJ2-1; V: TRBV10-3; D: TRBD1; size: .; DNA: TGTGCCATCAGTGAGTCGCGGGACAGGGGTAGTGGTGAGCAGTTCTTC; CDR3: CAISESRDRGSGEQFF
J: TRBJ1-3; V: TRBV29-1; D: .; size: few; DNA: TGCAGCGTTGATGTGGGGGCAGGAAACACCATATATTTT; CDR3: CSVDVGAGNTIYF
J: TRBJ2-7; V: TRBV5-1; D: TRBD1; size: .; DNA: TGCGCCAGCAGCTTACAGGGGGAGTGGGGCGAGCAGTACTTC; CDR3: CASSLQGEWGEQYF
J: TRBJ2-7; V: TRBV7-3; D: .; size: few; DNA: TGTGCCAGCAGCTTATTCCATTTCGGGACAATCTCCTACGAGCAGTACTTC; CDR3: CASSLFHFGTISYEQYF
J: TRBJ2-5; V: TRBV6-6; D: TRBD2; size: .; DNA: TGTGCCAGCAGTTACTCGTCTAGCGGGGGGGAAGAGACCCAGTACTTC; CDR3: CASSYSSSGGEETQYF
J: TRBJ1-2; V: TRBV20-1; D: .; size: few; DNA: TGCAGCCTACCCCAAGAGGTCAACTATGGCTACACCTTC; CDR3: CSLPQEVNYGYTF
J: TRBJ1-2; V: TRBV28; D: .; size: .; DNA: TGTGCCAGCAGTACGGGAGGCCCCTTAGGTTTTGGCTACACCTTC; CDR3: CASSTGGPLGFGYTF
J: TRBJ2-7; V: TRBV12-3/TRBV12-4; D: .; size: .; DNA: TGTGCCAGCAGCTACCGGTGGGGGTACGAGCAGTACTTC; CDR3: CASSYRWGYEQYF
J: TRBJ2-7; V: TRBV7-2; D: TRBD2; size: few; DNA: TGTGCCAGCAGCTTGTCTAGCGGGGTGGCCTACGAGCAGTACTTC; CDR3: CASSLSSGVAYEQYF
J: TRBJ2-7; V: TRBV12-3/TRBV12-4; D: .; size: .; DNA: TGTGCCAGCAGTTTATCAGGGGGGGACCGCTTTGAGCAGTACTTC; CDR3: CASSLSGGDRFEQYF
J: TRBJ2-7; V: TRBV6-5; D: TRBD1; size: .; DNA: TGTGCCAGCAGTTGGGGACAGATCTACGAGCAGTACTTC; CDR3: CASSWGQIYEQYF
J: TRBJ2-7; V: TRBV7-7; D: .; size: few; DNA: TGTGCTAGCAGCCCGGTGCTAGCGCGGAGCTCCTACGAGCAGTACTTC; CDR3: CASSPVLARSSYEQYF
J: TRBJ1-1; V: TRBV18; D: .; size: .; DNA: TGTGCCAGCTCCGTAGGACATCTTATCACTGAAGCTTTCTTT; CDR3: CASSVGHLITEAFF
J: TRBJ2-6; V: TRBV4-3; D: .; size: many; DNA: TGCGCCAGCAGCCCCTCTTGGGTTGGGGCCAACGTCCTGACTTTC; CDR3: CASSPSWVGANVLTF
J: TRBJ2-5; V: TRBV4-3; D: TRBD1; size: once; DNA: TGCGCCAGCAGCCAAGATCCCCCACAGGGGGCCAGAGAGACCCAGTACTTC; CDR3: CASSQDPPQGARETQYF
J: TRBJ1-1; V: TRBV7-2; D: .; size: .; DNA: TGTGCCAGCAGTAGACAGCCGAACACTGCAGCTTTCTTT; CDR3: CASSRQPNTAAFF
J: TRBJ2-1; V: TRBV6-5; D: .; size: .; DNA: TGTGCCAGCAGTTCCCCTACCTTGGCGTGGGGGCAGTTCTTC; CDR3: CASSSPTLAWGQFF
J: TRBJ1-2; V: TRBV4-3; D: .; size: .; DNA: TGCGCCAGCAGAAGGACAGCTCTCATTGGCTACACCTTC; CDR3: CASRRTALIGYTF
J: TRBJ2-1; V: TRBV6-5; D: TRBD2; size: .; DNA: TGTGCCAGCAGTTACCCATTACGGCGCGGCGGGGGGGACCCGGGCCATGAGCAGTTCTTC; CDR3: CASSYPLRRGGGDPGHEQFF
J: TRBJ2-1; V: TRBV28; D: TRBD1; size: .; DNA: TGTGCCAGCAGTTTTAACAGGGGCCCTACTTACAATGAGCAGTTCTTC; CDR3: CASSFNRGPTYNEQFF
J: TRBJ2-5; V: TRBV7-3; D: .; size: .; DNA: TGTGCCAGCAGCTTAAGCCGGGGATCCCTCCAAGAGACCCAGTACTTC; CDR3: CASSLSRGSLQETQYF
J: TRBJ2-1; V: TRBV4-3; D: .; size: .; DNA: TGCGCCAGCAGCCGAGGGGACACTTACAATGAGCAGTTCTTC; CDR3: CASSRGDTYNEQFF
J: TRBJ1-5; V: TRBV5-1; D: .; size: .; DNA: TGCGCCAGCAGCTCACAGGGTTTGAATCAGCCCCAGCATTTT; CDR3: CASSSQGLNQPQHF
J: TRBJ2-7; V: TRBV6-5; D: .; size: .; DNA: TGTGCCAGCAGTTACCCGCCCCTTTTTGGGTCTAGCTCCTACGAGCAGTACTTC; CDR3: CASSYPPLFGSSSYEQYF
J: TRBJ2-1; V: TRBV29-1; D: TRBD1; size: .; DNA: TGCAGCGTGCGGCCCGGGACAGGGACAGTCGGGTCCTACAATGAGCAGTTCTTC; CDR3: CSVRPGTGTVGSYNEQFF
J: TRBJ1-5; V: TRBV14; D: .; size: .; DNA: TGTGCCAGCAGCCCGAGGGGGGTTTTAGTCAATCAGCCCCAGCATTTT; CDR3: CASSPRGVLVNQPQHF
J: TRBJ2-5; V: TRBV7-9; D: .; size: .; DNA: TGTGCCAGCAGCTTAGTGGGATGGGGAGAGACCCAGTACTTC; CDR3: CASSLVGWGETQYF
J: TRBJ1-2; V: TRBV4-3; D: .; size: few; DNA: TGCGCCAGCAGCCAAGCCCCCGTCGGGGGAAACTATGGCTACACCTTC; CDR3: CASSQAPVGGNYGYTF
J: TRBJ2-7; V: TRBV11-2; D: .; size: once; DNA: TGTGCCAGCAGCTCTCCGGGTCGCGAGAGCTCCTACGAGCAGTACTTC; CDR3: CASSSPGRESSYEQYF
J: TRBJ2-7; V: TRBV7-9; D: .; size: once; DNA: TGTGCCGGCAGCGTGGCGGGGGCCCCTTCCTACGAGCAGTACTTC; CDR3: CAGSVAGAPSYEQYF